What follows are 9 T cell receptor beta chains derived from one specimen sequenced in a study of neurological immune-mediated disorders. TCRdb reprocessed the 5' RACE reads with MiXCR, giving one entry per CDR3 protein. The sample shows about 65,000 distinct CDR3 sequences, more than 3.5% of them seen only once. Specimen: PBMCs. These receptor sequences come from a man aged 50 to 59 with multiple sclerosis.

Of note for this clonotype: A much larger clone sits a single nucleotide away, making a read error possible. The V gene is TRBV5-1, the J gene TRBJ2-1; D gene unclear. The germline V gene has CDR1 SGHRS and CDR2 YFSETQ. V lost 5 bases to trimming and J lost 5 bases, with 5 bases between them. CDR3 length equals 11 residues. The CDR3 is CASRSDNEQFF. CDR3 in DNA: TGCGCCAGCAGATCAGACAATGAGCAGTTCTTC.

This clonotype occurred many times. This chain joins TRBV6-1 and TRBJ2-6; TRBD1 agrees at 9 bases. V shed 3 bases, J shed 3 bases, and the junction held 9 bases outside the gene matches. The CDR3 consists of 18 residues. From germline, CDR1 is MNHNS and CDR2 SASEGT. The CDR3 spells CASSDADRGISGANVLTF. The CDR3 nucleotides are TGTGCCAGCAGTGACGCAGACAGGGGGATTAGTGGGGCCAACGTCCTGACTTTC.

There are many counts of this clonotype. J is TRBJ2-3 and V is TRBV28, with TRBD1 identical over 7 bases. The V gene end was trimmed by 4 bases and the J gene end by 2 bases; junction bases not matched to a gene: 12. The CDR3 runs 17 residues. The V gene's germline CDR1 is MDHEN and CDR2 SYDVKM. In DNA form, the CDR3 reads TGTGCCAGCAGTTCCCGGGGCTGGACAGGAAACACAGATACGCAGTATTTT. Protein product: CASSSRGWTGNTDTQYF.

This clonotype was found many times. V is TRBV20-1 and J is TRBJ2-3; D is perhaps TRBD2 (7 bases). This CDR3 has 15 residues. Germline V gives CDR1 DFQATT, CDR2 SNEGSKA (reference sequence). Trimming removed 3 bases at V and 4 bases at J, with 17 bases between. The CDR3 loop reads CSARVLGAGADTQYF. The CDR3 region has the DNA TGCAGTGCTAGGGTGCTGGGGGCGGGAGCAGATACGCAGTATTTT.

The table lists this clonotype with many counts. The chain uses TRBV21-1 and TRBJ2-3. TRBV21-1 is recorded as a pseudogene. The CDR3 consists of 13 residues. The CDR3 here is CASSNYGADTQYF. As DNA, the CDR3 is TGTGCCAGCAGCAATTACGGCGCAGATACGCAGTATTTT.

This clonotype was seen at least ten times. The rearrangement joins TRBV11-2 to TRBJ2-2, with D unresolved. Trimming took 5 bases from V and 0 from J, leaving 7 bases between them. Germline lookup yields CDR1 SGHAT and CDR2 FQNNGV. There are 14 residues in the CDR3. CDR3 nucleotides: TGTGCCAGCAGCGTCGCCCCGAACACCGGGGAGCTGTTTTTT. Translating gives CASSVAPNTGELFF. Full variable domain (rest looked up from reference TRBV11-2 and TRBJ2-2): EAGVAQSPRYKIIEKRQSVAFWCNPISGHATLYWYQQILGQGPKLLIQFQNNGVVDDSQLPKDRFSAERLKGVDSTLKIQPAKLEDSAVYLCASSVAPNTGELFFGEGSRLTVL.

A few counts support this clonotype. This chain uses TRBV20-1 with TRBJ1-1, with D perhaps TRBD1 (5 bases). The V end lost 7 bases, the J end lost 0 bases, and 12 bases lay between the germline ends. From germline, CDR1 is DFQATT and CDR2 SNEGSKA (reference sequence). CDR3 length: 13 amino acids. The CDR3 bases are TGCAGTGTTCTACAGGCGATGAACACTGAAGCTTTCTTT. Amino acid sequence: CSVLQAMNTEAFF.

The gene calls are TRBV7-8 and TRBJ2-2, with a possible D match to TRBD2 (5 bases). Germline CDR1 SGHVS, CDR2 FQNEAQ. The V end was cut by 5 bases, the J end by 5 bases, with 9 bases between. The CDR3 has 13 residues. CDR3 coding DNA: TGTGCCAGCAGCGAAAGCGGAACCGGGGAGCTGTTTTTT. Protein sequence: CASSESGTGELFF. The full variable domain, in which reference TRBV7-8 and TRBJ2-2 provide the parts outside the CDR3, is GAGVSQSPRYKVAKRGQDVALRCDPISGHVSLFWYQQALGQGPEFLTYFQNEAQLDKSGLPSDRFFAERPEGSVSTLKIQRTQQEDSAVYLCASSESGTGELFFGEGSRLTVL.

In this sample, this clonotype turned up many times. J is TRBJ2-3 and V is TRBV4-1, with 8 bases fitting TRBD2. The CDR3 totals 17 residues. The J segment lost 3 bases and the V segment lost 0 bases, leaving 8 bases of the junction unmatched. Germline CDR1 and CDR2: MGHRA and YSYEKL. The CDR3 DNA is TGCGCCAGCAGCCAAGAAAGGGGTAGCGGGGTTACAGATACGCAGTATTTT. It is translated as CASSQERGSGVTDTQYF.